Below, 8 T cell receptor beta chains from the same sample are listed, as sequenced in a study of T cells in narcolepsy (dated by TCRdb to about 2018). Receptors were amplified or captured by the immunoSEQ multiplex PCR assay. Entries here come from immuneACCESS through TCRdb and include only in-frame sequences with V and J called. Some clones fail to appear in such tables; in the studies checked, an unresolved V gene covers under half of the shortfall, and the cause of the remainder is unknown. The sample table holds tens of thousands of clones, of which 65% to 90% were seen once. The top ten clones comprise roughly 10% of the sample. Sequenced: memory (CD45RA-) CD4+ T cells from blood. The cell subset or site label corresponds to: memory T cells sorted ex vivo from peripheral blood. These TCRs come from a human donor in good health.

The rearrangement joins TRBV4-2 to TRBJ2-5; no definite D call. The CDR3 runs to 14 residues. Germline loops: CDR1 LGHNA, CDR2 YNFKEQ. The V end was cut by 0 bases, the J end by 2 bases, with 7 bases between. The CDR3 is CASSQDLGQETQYF. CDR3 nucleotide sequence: TGTGCCAGCAGCCAAGATCTGGGACAAGAGACCCAGTACTTC.

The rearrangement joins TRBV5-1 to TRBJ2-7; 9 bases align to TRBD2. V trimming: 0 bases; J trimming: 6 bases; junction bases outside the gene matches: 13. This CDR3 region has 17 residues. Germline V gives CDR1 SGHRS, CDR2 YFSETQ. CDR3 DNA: TGCGCCAGCAGCTTGGCCGGGGCGGGAGGGCATCCCCTCGAGCAGTACTTC. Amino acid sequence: CASSLAGAGGHPLEQYF.

CDR3 bases: TGTGCCAGCAGTGGGGGGACTAGCTACAATGAGCAGTTCTTC. The encoded protein is CASSGGTSYNEQFF. The chain is built from TRBV2 and TRBJ2-1; 8 bases line up with TRBD2. The V and J ends lost 4 bases and 3 bases, in that order; junction bases with no gene match: 2. The CDR3 runs 14 residues. Per germline, CDR1 SNHLY and CDR2 FYNNEI.

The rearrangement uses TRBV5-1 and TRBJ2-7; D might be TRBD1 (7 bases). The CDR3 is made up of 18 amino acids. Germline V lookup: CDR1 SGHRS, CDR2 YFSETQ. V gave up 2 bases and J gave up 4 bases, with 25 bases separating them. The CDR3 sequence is CASSFGQGVTREYYEQYF. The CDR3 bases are TGCGCCAGCAGCTTTGGGCAGGGGGTTACTCGGGAGTATTACGAGCAGTACTTC.

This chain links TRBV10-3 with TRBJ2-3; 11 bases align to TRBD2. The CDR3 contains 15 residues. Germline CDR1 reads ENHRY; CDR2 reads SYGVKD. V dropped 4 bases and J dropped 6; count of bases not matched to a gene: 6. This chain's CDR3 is CAISATSGSVDTQYF. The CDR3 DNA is TGTGCCATCAGTGCAACTAGCGGGAGTGTTGATACGCAGTATTTT.

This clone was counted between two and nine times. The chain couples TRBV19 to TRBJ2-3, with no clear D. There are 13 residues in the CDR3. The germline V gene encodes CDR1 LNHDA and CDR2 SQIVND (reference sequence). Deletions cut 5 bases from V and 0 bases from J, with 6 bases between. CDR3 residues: CASSALSTDTQYF. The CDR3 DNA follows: TGTGCCAGTAGTGCCCTCAGCACAGATACGCAGTATTTT.

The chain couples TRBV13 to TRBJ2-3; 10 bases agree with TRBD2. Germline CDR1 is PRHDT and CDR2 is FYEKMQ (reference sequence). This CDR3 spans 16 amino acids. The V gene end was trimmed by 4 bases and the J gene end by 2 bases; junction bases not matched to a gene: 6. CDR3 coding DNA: TGTGCCAGCAGCTGGACAACTAGCGGGAACACAGATACGCAGTATTTT. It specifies CASSWTTSGNTDTQYF.

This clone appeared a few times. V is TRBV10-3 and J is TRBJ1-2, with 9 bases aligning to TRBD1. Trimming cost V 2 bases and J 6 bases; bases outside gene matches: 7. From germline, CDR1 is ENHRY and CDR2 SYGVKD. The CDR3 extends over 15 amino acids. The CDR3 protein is CAISEDAGTGNGYTF. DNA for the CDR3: TGTGCCATCAGTGAGGACGCCGGGACAGGGAATGGCTACACCTTC.